The 30 T cell receptor beta chains in this list originate from one sample, sequenced in a study of T cells in Graves' hyperthyroidism and ophthalmopathy. Amplified TCR beta CDR3 regions came from RNA transcripts. First-round RT-PCR of the TCR CDR3 relied on the HTBI primer set. Each CDR3 protein gets one entry after TCRdb re-called the multiplex PCR reads with MiXCR. Of about 480,000 distinct CDR3 sequences detected, around 14% appear once; the ten largest clones hold under 20%. The specimen was blood. The receptors here all came from a woman aged 18-29 years with Graves' hyperthyroidism.

This clonotype appeared many times. This rearrangement joins TRBV20-1 to TRBJ2-7, with 9 nucleotides matching TRBD1. Germline assignment: CDR1 DFQATT and CDR2 SNEGSKA (reference sequence). J lost 3 bases, V lost 5 bases, and 8 bases had no gene match. The CDR3 covers 14 residues. CDR3 loop: CSAFRTGASYEQYF. Written as DNA, the CDR3 is TGCAGTGCTTTCCGGACAGGGGCAAGCTACGAGCAGTACTTC.

Of note for this clonotype: Just one base apart from a much larger clone, this may be a read error. The V call is TRBV5-1, the J call TRBJ2-3, with D maybe TRBD1 (5 bases). CDR3 size: 17 residues. V lost 0 bases and J lost 0, with 14 bases in between. Germline CDR1 is SGHRS and CDR2 is YFSETQ. As DNA, the CDR3 is TGCGCCAGCAGCTTGGCCCCTGGGCCAGGGAGCACAGATACGCAGTATTTT. It translates to CASSLAPGPGSTDTQYF.

The chain is built from TRBV10-2 and TRBJ2-1; 10 bases agree with TRBD1. This CDR3 has 16 residues. With V trimmed by 4 bases and J by 3 bases, 6 bases remained unmatched. CDR1 is WSHSY, CDR2 SAAADI, per germline. The CDR3 DNA reads as TGCGCCAGCAGTGGGCTCCGGGACAGGGGCTACAATGAGCAGTTCTTC. Translating it yields CASSGLRDRGYNEQFF.

This clonotype was seen many times. J is TRBJ1-5 and V is TRBV3-1; D perhaps matches TRBD1 (6 bases). Deletions cut 0 bases from V and 9 bases from J, with 15 bases between. The germline gives CDR1 LGHDT, CDR2 YNNKEL (reference sequence). The CDR3 covers 15 residues. Here the CDR3 DNA reads TGTGCCAGCAGCCAAGAAACAGGGCCATCATGGCCCCAGCATTTT. Translation: CASSQETGPSWPQHF. Using reference TRBV3-1 and TRBJ1-5 for the parts outside the CDR3, the full variable domain is DTAVSQTPKYLVTQMGNDKSIKCEQNLGHDTMYWYKQDSKKFLKIMFSYNNKELIINETVPNRFSPKSPDKAHLNLHINSLELGDSAVYFCASSQETGPSWPQHFGDGTRLSIL.

This chain connects TRBV25-1 to TRBJ2-2; D is perhaps TRBD1 or TRBD2 (5 bases each). Germline V lookup: CDR1 MGHDK, CDR2 SYGVNS. V dropped 3 bases and J dropped 4 bases, with 15 bases sitting between them. The CDR3 covers 16 residues. For the CDR3, the DNA is TGTGCCAGCAGTGATACGCAGGTTGGGGGCACCGGGGAGCTGTTTTTT. Translation: CASSDTQVGGTGELFF.

Ten or more counts support this clonotype. V gene TRBV2 combines with J gene TRBJ1-6; no definite D call. This CDR3 is built from 16 residues. Looked up from germline, CDR1 is SNHLY and CDR2 is FYNNEI. The V end lost 6 bases, the J end lost 0 bases, and 12 bases lay between the germline ends. The CDR3 region is CASRNSLSSYNSPLHF. The CDR3 DNA follows: TGTGCCAGCAGGAACAGTCTTAGCTCCTATAATTCACCCCTCCACTTT.

This clonotype occurred a few times. V usage is TRBV30 and J usage is TRBJ2-7, with TRBD2 matching 7 bases. The germline CDR1 and CDR2 sequences are GTSNPN and SVGIG (reference sequence). The length of the CDR3 is 16 residues. V gave up 4 bases and J gave up 3 bases; unmatched junction bases: 15. This CDR3 reads CAWTNYRDYKNYEQYF. CDR3 DNA: TGTGCCTGGACAAACTACCGGGACTACAAAAACTACGAGCAGTACTTC.

A word on this clonotype: It may be a read error: a sequence one base away is much more abundant. The chain has TRBV27 and TRBJ1-1; no reliable D call. V was shortened by 3 bases and J by 6 bases, with 8 bases between the two germline ends. Germline values: CDR1 MNHEY, CDR2 SMNVEV (reference sequence). CDR3 length: 12 residues. The CDR3 loop reads CASSFSGSEAFF. The CDR3 coding sequence is TGTGCCAGCAGTTTCAGCGGCTCTGAAGCTTTCTTT.

This clonotype was counted ten times or more. The chain links TRBV2 to TRBJ2-3, with 11 bases aligning to TRBD2. Trimming at V came to 4 bases and at J to 6 bases, leaving 3 bases not matched to a gene. The CDR3 has 14 residues. The germline gives CDR1 SNHLY, CDR2 FYNNEI. The CDR3 region is CASSGLAGSDTQYF. The CDR3 coding sequence is TGTGCCAGCAGTGGACTAGCGGGGAGCGATACGCAGTATTTT.

This clonotype was seen once. CDR3 loop: CASSVTSSYNEQFF. Written as DNA, the CDR3 is TGTGCCAGCAGCGTTACTAGCTCCTACAATGAGCAGTTCTTC. V gene TRBV11-2 combines with J gene TRBJ2-1, with D possibly being TRBD2 (5 bases). The CDR3 spans 14 residues. From germline, CDR1 is SGHAT and CDR2 FQNNGV. Between the trimmed V and J ends, which lost 5 bases and 0 bases, there was a span of 8 bases.

The chain links TRBV11-2 to TRBJ2-1, with a possible D match to TRBD2 (6 bases). Trimming took 3 bases from V and 7 from J, leaving 19 bases between them. In germline, CDR1 is SGHAT, CDR2 FQNNGV. CDR3 length equals 16 residues. The CDR3 sequence is CASSFLKGSGVNEQFF. CDR3 coding DNA: TGTGCCAGCAGCTTCCTTAAAGGGTCGGGAGTGAATGAGCAGTTCTTC.

The chain has TRBV18 and TRBJ1-1, with D possibly being TRBD1 (6 bases). V gave up 5 bases and J gave up 6 bases, with 19 bases separating them. CDR3 length equals 15 residues. Germline V CDR1 and CDR2: KGHSH, LQKENI. The CDR3 loop reads CASSTQQGFEAEAFF. The CDR3, as DNA: TGTGCCAGCTCAACTCAACAGGGATTTGAGGCTGAAGCTTTCTTT.

In this sample, this clonotype turned up many times. This chain links TRBV3-1 with TRBJ2-7; 9 nucleotides line up with TRBD2. Germline V CDR1 and CDR2: LGHDT, YNNKEL (reference sequence). The V and J ends lost 0 bases and 3 bases, in that order; junction bases with no gene match: 15. The CDR3 loop spans 19 amino acids. The chain's CDR3 is CASSQDSLAGDPNFYEQYF. The CDR3 nucleotides read TGTGCCAGCAGCCAAGACTCGTTAGCGGGAGACCCCAACTTCTACGAGCAGTACTTC.

The table lists this clonotype with many counts. This chain uses TRBV7-6 with TRBJ1-2; TRBD1 might be the D (5 bases). From germline, CDR1 is SGHVS and CDR2 FNYEAQ. The V gene lost 7 bases and the J gene lost 6 bases, with 21 bases spanning the gap. The CDR3 spans 15 residues. CDR3 coding DNA: TGTGCCAGCACCCACCGACAGAGGGGAGCGAATGGCTACACCTTC. Residues: CASTHRQRGANGYTF.

The rearrangement links TRBV9 to TRBJ1-2; a possible D gene is TRBD1 (5 bases). The V end lost 0 bases, the J end lost 8 bases, and 11 bases lay between the germline ends. Germline CDR1 is SGDLS and CDR2 is YYNGEE. This CDR3 spans 13 amino acids. The CDR3 protein is CASSVGGGVGYTF. In DNA form, the CDR3 reads TGTGCCAGCAGCGTAGGTGGAGGGGTGGGCTACACCTTC.

This clonotype has just a few counts. The V call is TRBV27, the J call TRBJ2-1; D may correspond to TRBD1 or TRBD2 (5 bases each). Per the germline V gene, CDR1 is MNHEY and CDR2 is SMNVEV (reference sequence). V was shortened by 2 bases and J by 5 bases, with 10 bases between the two germline ends. The CDR3 totals 14 residues. The CDR3 loop reads CASSLRDGNNEQFF. The CDR3 DNA reads as TGTGCCAGCAGTTTAAGGGACGGGAACAATGAGCAGTTCTTC.

This clonotype was counted between two and nine times. The DNA for the CDR3 is TGTGCCAGCAGCCACGGGGGAGGTAGTTCACCCCTCCACTTT. Its translation is CASSHGGGSSPLHF. The chain is built from TRBV3-1 and TRBJ1-6; D is possibly TRBD1 (5 bases). CDR1 and CDR2 (germline): LGHDT, YNNKEL (reference sequence). V was clipped by 3 bases and J by 9 bases, with 12 bases between them. The CDR3 loop spans 14 amino acids.

This clonotype was counted at least ten times. This chain links TRBV27 with TRBJ2-7, with D tentatively TRBD1 (6 bases). CDR3 size: 14 residues. V lost 4 bases to trimming and J lost 0 bases, with 10 bases between them. Germline values: CDR1 MNHEY, CDR2 SMNVEV (reference sequence). CDR3 bases: TGTGCCAGCAGTTCTACAGGGACCTCCTACGAGCAGTACTTC. It encodes CASSSTGTSYEQYF.

This clonotype was seen at least ten times. V gene TRBV6-6 combines with J gene TRBJ1-6; possibly TRBD1 for D (6 bases). The germline CDR1 and CDR2 sequences are MNHNY and SVGAGI (reference sequence). The CDR3 sequence is 18 residues long. V dropped 0 bases and J dropped 1 base, with 13 bases sitting between them. CDR3 DNA: TGTGCCAGCAGTTACTCTTGGGGGCGGTTGTCCTATAATTCACCCCTCCACTTT. Amino acid sequence: CASSYSWGRLSYNSPLHF.

With regard to this clonotype: A much bigger clone sits one base away, suggesting this may be a read error. This sequence joins TRBV6-6 and TRBJ1-2, with unresolved D. The length of the CDR3 is 15 residues. CDR1 and CDR2 from the germline V gene are MNHNY and SVGAGI (reference sequence). CDR3 nucleotide sequence: TGTGCCAGCAGTTACTCGGCCCCTGGAAAATATGGCAACACCTTC. It encodes CASSYSAPGKYGNTF.

DNA for the CDR3: TGTGCCAGCTCACCTGCTCAAAGCGGCCTCTACAATGAGCAGTTCTTC. Encoded protein: CASSPAQSGLYNEQFF. The chain combines TRBV18 with TRBJ2-1, with D possibly being TRBD2 (5 bases). Germline CDR1 KGHSH, CDR2 LQKENI. V was clipped by 3 bases and J by 3 bases, with 15 bases between them. The CDR3 contains 16 residues.

This clonotype occurred many times. The J gene is TRBJ1-4, the V gene TRBV12-3 or TRBV12-4, with D uncertain. V was trimmed by 3 bases and J by 8 bases, leaving 7 bases between them. The CDR3 consists of 12 residues. DNA for the CDR3: TGTGCCAGCAGTTTCTACGGCGAAAAACTGTTTTTT. Its translation: CASSFYGEKLFF.

This clonotype was recorded at least ten times. The chain links TRBV30 to TRBJ2-1; 10 bases are shared with TRBD2. Germline CDR1 is GTSNPN and CDR2 is SVGIG (reference sequence). The trim removed 3 bases at V and 4 bases at J, leaving 6 bases unmatched. This CDR3 is 15 amino acids long. The CDR3 sequence is CAWRDLAGEYNEQFF. CDR3 sequence (DNA): TGTGCCTGGAGGGATCTAGCGGGGGAATACAATGAGCAGTTCTTC.

This clonotype appeared a few times. The chain links TRBV6-1 to TRBJ2-5, with D possibly being TRBD1 (5 bases). The CDR3 contains 15 residues. The ends were cut back, 1 base at V and 1 base at J, with 10 bases in the middle. The germline V gene encodes CDR1 MNHNS and CDR2 SASEGT. Here the CDR3 reads CASSEVWGPQETQYF. The CDR3 region has the DNA TGTGCCAGCAGTGAAGTTTGGGGCCCCCAAGAGACCCAGTACTTC.

The chain employs TRBV25-1 and TRBJ2-1, with D perhaps assigned TRBD1 or TRBD2 (5 bases each). Germline V gene sequence: CDR1 MGHDK, CDR2 SYGVNS. V was trimmed by 7 bases and J by 2 bases, leaving 18 bases between them. The CDR3 sequence is 16 residues long. The CDR3 DNA sequence: TGTGCCAGCACTCCCCGTCCCGGGGACGCCTACAATGAGCAGTTCTTC. This codes for CASTPRPGDAYNEQFF.

In its sample, this clonotype was seen once. The chain has TRBV2 and TRBJ2-1; D ambiguous. The CDR3 sequence is 13 residues long. From germline, CDR1 is SNHLY and CDR2 FYNNEI. V was cut by 0 bases and J by 6 bases, with 6 bases left in between. The CDR3 region has the DNA TGTGCCAGCAGTGAAGCGCCACCCAATGAGCAGTTCTTC. Translation gives CASSEAPPNEQFF.

V usage is TRBV4-2 and J usage is TRBJ2-1; 9 bases are a match to TRBD2. The CDR3 loop spans 16 amino acids. V lost 4 bases to trimming and J lost 4 bases; unmatched junction nucleotides: 8. Germline-derived CDR1 and CDR2 are LGHNA and YNFKEQ. CDR3: CASSPLGLANYNEQFF. In DNA, the CDR3 is TGTGCCAGCAGCCCCTTGGGACTAGCCAATTACAATGAGCAGTTCTTC.

This clonotype was counted only a few times. The CDR3 does not end in the conserved phenylalanine or tryptophan, so this is likely a read error. V is TRBV29-1 and J is TRBJ1-1; TRBD1 is a possible D gene (5 bases). V was shortened by 8 bases and J by 2 bases, with 12 bases between the two germline ends. The CDR3 is made up of 12 amino acids. Germline assignment: CDR1 SQVTM and CDR2 ANQGSEA. The CDR3 DNA reads TGCAGCACTGTACGGACAAACACTGAAGCTTTCCTT. Protein product: CSTVRTNTEAFL.

The table lists this clonotype with a few counts. This rearrangement joins TRBV18 to TRBJ2-2; weak D call: TRBD2 (5 bases). V gave up 3 bases and J gave up 4 bases, with 12 bases separating them. Germline V gene data show CDR1 as KGHSH and CDR2 as LQKENI. The CDR3 extends over 15 amino acids. The CDR3 nucleotides read TGTGCCAGCTCACCTTCTAGCTTTCTCACCGGGGAGCTGTTTTTT. Translated: CASSPSSFLTGELFF. Full variable domain (rest looked up from reference TRBV18 and TRBJ2-2): NAGVMQNPRHLVRRRGQEARLRCSPMKGHSHVYWYRQLPEEGLKFMVYLQKENIIDESGMPKERFSAEFPKEGPSILRIQQVVRGDSAAYFCASSPSSFLTGELFFGEGSRLTVL.

This clonotype was detected ten times or more. This chain links TRBV30 with TRBJ2-2, with D possibly TRBD2 on 5 matching bases. The CDR3 runs to 15 residues. Germline CDR1 and CDR2: GTSNPN and SVGIG (reference sequence). V dropped 1 base and J dropped 4 bases, with 13 bases sitting between them. The CDR3 region has the DNA TGTGCCTGGAGTGGTCGGACTGGGATCACCGGGGAGCTGTTTTTT. Residues: CAWSGRTGITGELFF.